The clone carrying this TCR beta chain has a single count. The CDR3 has 12 residues. Losses at the gene ends were 8 bases for V and 7 bases for J; bases not matched to a gene: 7. Germline V gives CDR1 SNHLY, CDR2 FYNNEI. This sample is part of a study of Tregs in tolerant kidney transplant recipients. Unstimulated Tregs (CD4+CD25+CD127-) and CD4+CD25- non-Tregs were sorted from PBMCs. Method: immunoSEQ multiplex PCR; TCRdb's copy keeps in-frame clones and lacks some. The sample contains some 250,000 clones, 84% of which appear only once. Sequences were obtained from CD4+ T cells from blood. This TCR was recovered from a human donor in good health. This chain links TRBV2 with TRBJ2-7; TRBD2 matches 8 bases. The CDR3 here is CASGGLAGEQYF. The CDR3 bases are TGTGCCAGCGGCGGACTAGCCGGTGAGCAGTACTTC.